Reported below is one T cell receptor (beta chain). The junction differs from germline at one of its ends, possibly a read error. This sample was taken from a study of CD8+ T cells in alopecia areata. The germline V gene has CDR1 SGHAT and CDR2 FQNNGV. This CDR3 has 18 amino acids. Specified treatment: oral pan-JAK inhibitor, 5-10 mg twice daily. Starting from PBMCs, sorting isolated CD4+ and CD8+ T cells. Sequencing templates came from extracted RNA that was reverse transcribed into cDNA. Method: immunoSEQ multiplex PCR; TCRdb's copy keeps in-frame clones and lacks some. The sample lists approximately 150,000 clones, roughly 63% occurring once.

The sequence was obtained from a human donor with alopecia areata. The V gene is TRBV11-2, the J gene TRBJ2-5; either TRBD1 or TRBD2 may fit D (6 bases each). Material: CD4+ T cells sorted from blood, obtained between weeks 55 and 65, from a patient treated with tofacitinib. CDR3 residues: CASSLVRGPDGRSESQYF. The CDR3 DNA is TGTGCCAGCAGCTTAGTCCGGGGGCCCGACGGGCGCAGTGAGAGCCAGTACTTC.